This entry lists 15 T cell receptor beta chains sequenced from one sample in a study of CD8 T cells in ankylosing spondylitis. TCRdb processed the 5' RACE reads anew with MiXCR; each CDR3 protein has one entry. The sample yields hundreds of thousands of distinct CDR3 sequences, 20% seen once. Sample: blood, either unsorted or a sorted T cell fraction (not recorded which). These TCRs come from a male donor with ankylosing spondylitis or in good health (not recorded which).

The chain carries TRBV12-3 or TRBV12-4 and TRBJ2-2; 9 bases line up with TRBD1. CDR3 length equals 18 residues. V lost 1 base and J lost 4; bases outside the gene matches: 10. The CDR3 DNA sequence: TGTGCCAGCAGTTTAGGGGGATGGGGGACAGGGCGCACCGGGGAGCTGTTTTTT. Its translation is CASSLGGWGTGRTGELFF.

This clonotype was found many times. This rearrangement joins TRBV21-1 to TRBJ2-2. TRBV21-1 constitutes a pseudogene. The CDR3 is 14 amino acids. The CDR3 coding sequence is TGTGCCAGCAGACGTGGGCCGAACACCGGGGAGCTGTTTTTT. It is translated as CASRRGPNTGELFF.

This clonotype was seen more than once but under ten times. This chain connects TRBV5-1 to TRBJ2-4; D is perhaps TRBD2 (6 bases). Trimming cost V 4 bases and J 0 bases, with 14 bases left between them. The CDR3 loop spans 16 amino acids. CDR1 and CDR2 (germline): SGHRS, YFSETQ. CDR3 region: CASSREDSLAKNIQYF. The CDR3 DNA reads TGCGCCAGCAGCAGGGAGGATTCCTTAGCCAAAAACATTCAGTACTTC. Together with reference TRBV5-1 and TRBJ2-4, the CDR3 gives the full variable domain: KAGVTQTPRYLIKTRGQQVTLSCSPISGHRSVSWYQQTPGQGLQFLFEYFSETQRNKGNFPGRFSGRQFSNSRSEMNVSTLELGDSALYLCASSREDSLAKNIQYFGAGTRLSVL.

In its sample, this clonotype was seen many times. CDR3 residues: CSARSQGGWNQPQHF. The CDR3 DNA reads as TGCAGTGCTAGATCCCAGGGAGGATGGAATCAGCCCCAGCATTTT. The gene calls are TRBV20-1 and TRBJ1-5; TRBD1 might be the D (5 bases). The germline V gene has CDR1 DFQATT and CDR2 SNEGSKA (reference sequence). CDR3 length: 15 residues. V shed 2 bases and J shed 4 bases, with 15 bases lying between them.

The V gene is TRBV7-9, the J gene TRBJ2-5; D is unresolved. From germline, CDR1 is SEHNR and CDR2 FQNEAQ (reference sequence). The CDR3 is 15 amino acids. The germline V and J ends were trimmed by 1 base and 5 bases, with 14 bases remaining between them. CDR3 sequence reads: CASSLDLATSETQYF. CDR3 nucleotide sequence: TGTGCCAGCAGCTTAGATCTGGCGACGAGTGAGACCCAGTACTTC.

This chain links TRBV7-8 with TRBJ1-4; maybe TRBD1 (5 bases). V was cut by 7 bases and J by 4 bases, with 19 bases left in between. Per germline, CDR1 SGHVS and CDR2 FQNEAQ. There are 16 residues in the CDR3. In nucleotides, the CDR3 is TGTGCCAGCAACTCAGGCCGCGGGGGAGGTAATGAAAAACTGTTTTTT. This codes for CASNSGRGGGNEKLFF.

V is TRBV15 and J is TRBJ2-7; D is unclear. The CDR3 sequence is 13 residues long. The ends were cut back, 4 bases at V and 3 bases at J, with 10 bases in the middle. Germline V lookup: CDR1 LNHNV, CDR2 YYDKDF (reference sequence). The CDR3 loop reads CATSTRPNYEQYV. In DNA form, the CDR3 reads TGTGCCACCAGCACGCGACCGAACTACGAGCAGTACGTC.

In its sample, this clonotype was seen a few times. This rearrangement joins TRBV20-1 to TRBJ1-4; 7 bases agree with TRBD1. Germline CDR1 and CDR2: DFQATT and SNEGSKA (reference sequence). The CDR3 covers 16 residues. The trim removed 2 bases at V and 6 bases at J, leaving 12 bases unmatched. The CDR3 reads CSARRPPGQWDEKLFF. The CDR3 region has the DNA TGCAGTGCTAGACGTCCCCCGGGACAGTGGGATGAAAAACTGTTTTTT.

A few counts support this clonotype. CDR3 coding DNA: TGCAGTGCTATTACATCGAACACCGGGGAGCTGTTTTTT. Translation gives CSAITSNTGELFF. The chain carries TRBV20-1 and TRBJ2-2, with D uncertain. V lost 4 bases, J lost 0 bases, and 6 bases lay in between. This CDR3 contains 13 residues. Germline CDR1 is DFQATT and CDR2 is SNEGSKA (reference sequence).

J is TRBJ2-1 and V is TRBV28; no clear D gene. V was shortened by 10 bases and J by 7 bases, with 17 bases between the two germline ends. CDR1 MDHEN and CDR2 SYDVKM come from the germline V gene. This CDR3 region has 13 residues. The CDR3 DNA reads TGTGCCACCACAGTATCCCCCCGAAATGAGCAGTTCTTC. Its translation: CATTVSPRNEQFF.

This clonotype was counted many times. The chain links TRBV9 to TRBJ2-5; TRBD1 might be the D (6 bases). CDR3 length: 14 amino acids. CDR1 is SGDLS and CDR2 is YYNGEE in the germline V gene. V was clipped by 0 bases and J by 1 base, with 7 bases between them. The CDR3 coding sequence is TGTGCCAGCAGCGTAGAACAGGGCCAAGAGACCCAGTACTTC. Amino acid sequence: CASSVEQGQETQYF.

The CDR3 nucleotides are TGTGCCAGCAGCTTCGGGGCCTTTAATGAAAAACTGTTTTTT. Translated: CASSFGAFNEKLFF. The rearrangement uses TRBV5-5 and TRBJ1-4; tentatively, D is TRBD1 (5 bases). Germline V gene data show CDR1 as SGHKS and CDR2 as YYEKEE (reference sequence). V was trimmed by 2 bases and J by 4 bases, leaving 9 bases between them. This CDR3 spans 14 amino acids.

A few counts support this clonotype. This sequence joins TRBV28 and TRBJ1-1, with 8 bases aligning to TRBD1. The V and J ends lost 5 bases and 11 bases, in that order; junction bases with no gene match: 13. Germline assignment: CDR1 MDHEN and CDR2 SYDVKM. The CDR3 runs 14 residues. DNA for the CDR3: TGTGCCAGCAGTAGGGGACAGGTACTTTTGAAGGCTTTCTTT. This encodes CASSRGQVLLKAFF.

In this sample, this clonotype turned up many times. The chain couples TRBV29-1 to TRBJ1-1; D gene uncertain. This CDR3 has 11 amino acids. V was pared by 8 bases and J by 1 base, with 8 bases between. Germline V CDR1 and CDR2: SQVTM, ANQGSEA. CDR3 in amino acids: CSSRGNTEAFF. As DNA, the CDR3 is TGCAGCTCACGGGGGAACACTGAAGCTTTCTTT.

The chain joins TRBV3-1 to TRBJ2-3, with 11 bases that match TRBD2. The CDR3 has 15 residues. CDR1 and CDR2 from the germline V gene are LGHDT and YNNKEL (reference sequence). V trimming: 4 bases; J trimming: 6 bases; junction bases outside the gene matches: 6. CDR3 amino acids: CASSPSTSGGDTQYF. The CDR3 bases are TGTGCCAGCAGCCCGAGTACTAGCGGGGGCGATACGCAGTATTTT.